This TCR beta chain is drawn from a study of cytomegalovirus exposure and HLA in healthy donors. General study results and limits: There were reportedly fewer N-insertions in an Asian-associated ancestry cluster than the roughly 670-donor mean, in a later analysis.

CDR1 is SGHAT and CDR2 is FQNNGV in the germline V gene. J gave up 9 bases and V 5 bases, and 4 bases lay outside the gene matches. The CDR3 extends over 14 amino acids. Remarks on this clone: Its antigen is undetermined.

Researchers ran the PCR with 60 Vbeta and 13 Jbeta primers. Profiling relied on immunoSEQ multiplex PCR, and the TCRdb table lists in-frame clones only, not all of them. The repertoire holds roughly 160,000 clones, around 81% seen once, with approximately 13% in the top ten. The source is a woman in her fifties or sixties in good health and CMV-seronegative. V and J are TRBV11-2 and TRBJ2-5, with 15 positions matching TRBD2. Sequences were obtained from PBMCs. CDR3 coding DNA: TGTGCCAGCAGCCAACGGACTAGCGGGGGGGCCCAGTACTTC. Residues: CASSQRTSGGAQYF.